This TCR beta chain comes out of a study of HIV-infected children after antiretroviral therapy interruption. Study at large: Median age was 9.5 years (interruption) and 7 to 8 years (continuous). Most participating children were previously exposed to EBV and CMV. Study conclusions and caveats: By the end of treatment interruption, naive CD4+ clonality (Gini) increased.

The CDR3 covers 15 residues. Germline V lookup: CDR1 SGDLS, CDR2 YYNGEE. Trimming took 1 base from V and 1 from J, leaving 6 bases between them. The TCR library was built from RNA with a 3' RACE protocol and unique molecular identifiers. Via MiXCR, TCRdb re-called the 3' RACE reads, giving one row per CDR3 protein. The sample holds about 46,000 distinct CDR3 sequences, 4.3% seen once. Described treatment: PENTA 11 planned treatment interruption arm or continuous ART arm. Sorting from thawed PBMCs isolated naive CD4+ CD45RA+ CD45RO- T cells. The table lists this clonotype with many counts. The antigen is not known.

The chain carries TRBV9 and TRBJ2-6; D is unresolved. The sequence derives from a pool of human donors with HIV. The specimen was CD45RA+ CD4+ T cells from PBMCs, pooled from several time points, collected from a donor given antiretroviral therapy, either interrupted or continuous. The subset: naive CD4+ CD45RA+ CD45RO- T cells. The chain's CDR3 is CASSVRLSGANVLTF. The CDR3 coding sequence is TGTGCCAGCAGCGTACGATTATCTGGGGCCAACGTCCTGACTTTC. The variable domain in full, with the rest retrieved from reference TRBV9 and TRBJ2-6, is DSGVTQTPKHLITATGQRVTLRCSPRSGDLSVYWYQQSLDQGLQFLIQYYNGEERAKGNILERFSAQQFPDLHSELNLSSLELGDSALYFCASSVRLSGANVLTFGAGSRLTVL.